These 22 T cell receptor beta chains were sequenced from one sample in a study of cytomegalovirus exposure and HLA in healthy donors. The PCR had 60 Vbeta and 13 Jbeta primers. Measured with immunoSEQ multiplex PCR; TCRdb has only the in-frame clones, and not every one. The sample holds about 150,000 clones, over 75% seen once. Sequenced: PBMCs. Receptor source: a woman between 40 and 55 years old in good health and CMV-seronegative.

The chain is built from TRBV28 and TRBJ2-7; no firm D call. Deletions cut 5 bases from V and 2 bases from J, with 13 bases between. This CDR3 spans 14 amino acids. Germline V gene lookup returns CDR1 MDHEN and CDR2 SYDVKM. The DNA of the CDR3 is TGTGCCAGCAGTCGCAGACTGGAACCCTACGAGCAGTACTTC. Translation gives CASSRRLEPYEQYF. Filled out from reference TRBV28 and TRBJ2-7, the complete variable domain reads DVKVTQSSRYLVKRTGEKVFLECVQDMDHENMFWYRQDPGLGLRLIYFSYDVKMKEKGDIPEGYSVSREKKERFSLILESASTNQTSMYLCASSRRLEPYEQYFGPGTRLTVT.

V is TRBV15 and J is TRBJ2-5, with D possibly being TRBD2 (5 bases). V lost 0 bases and J 5 bases, leaving 10 bases between the germline ends. This CDR3 has 14 residues. Germline CDR1 and CDR2: LNHNV and YYDKDF (reference sequence). In DNA form, the CDR3 reads TGTGCCACCAGCAGAGATCAGAAGCGGGAGACCCAGTACTTC. Translation: CATSRDQKRETQYF.

The rearrangement uses TRBV6-5 and TRBJ2-7; 10 bases align to TRBD2. This CDR3 is built from 14 residues. The ends lost 2 bases at V and 4 bases at J; junction bases unmatched: 2. Looked up from germline, CDR1 is MNHEY and CDR2 is SVGAGI. Here the CDR3 reads CASSYAAGGYEQYF. The DNA of the CDR3 is TGTGCCAGCAGTTACGCAGCGGGAGGGTACGAGCAGTACTTC.

The chain links TRBV10-1 to TRBJ2-3; 8 bases are a match to TRBD2. Trimming cost V 4 bases and J 3 bases; bases outside gene matches: 3. CDR3 size: 14 residues. CDR1 WNHNN and CDR2 SYGVQD come from the germline V gene (reference sequence). The chain's CDR3 is CASSGLAWTDTQYF. In DNA, the CDR3 is TGCGCCAGCAGTGGACTAGCGTGGACAGATACGCAGTATTTT.

This chain links TRBV4-1 with TRBJ2-4; D remains unclear. The CDR3 extends over 13 amino acids. The germline V and J ends were trimmed by 4 bases and 0 bases, with 4 bases remaining between them. From germline, CDR1 is MGHRA and CDR2 YSYEKL. CDR3 loop: CASSPLAKNIQYF. CDR3 bases: TGCGCCAGCAGCCCACTAGCCAAAAACATTCAGTACTTC.

The chain has TRBV27 and TRBJ1-5; D not resolved. The CDR3 length is 13 residues. Germline CDR1 is MNHEY and CDR2 is SMNVEV (reference sequence). With 5 bases removed from V and 9 bases from J, the gap between germline ends came to 14 bases. The CDR3 reads CASSESLSLPQHF. CDR3 DNA: TGTGCCAGCAGTGAGAGTTTGAGTTTGCCCCAGCATTTT.

The J gene is TRBJ1-1, the V gene TRBV4-3, with TRBD1 matching over 9 bases. Trimming removed 0 bases from V and 9 bases from J; junction bases left unmatched: 5. This CDR3 is 14 amino acids long. Germline CDR1 is LGHNA and CDR2 is YSLEER. The CDR3 DNA reads TGCGCCAGCAGCCAAGATCTCGGGACAGGGAAAGCTTTCTTT. This gives the protein CASSQDLGTGKAFF.

V is TRBV2 and J is TRBJ2-5, with TRBD2 matching over 10 bases. Germline V gene data show CDR1 as SNHLY and CDR2 as FYNNEI. CDR3 length: 16 amino acids. The J segment lost 1 base and the V segment lost 5 bases, leaving 7 bases of the junction unmatched. The CDR3 nucleotides are TGTGCCAGCAGTCAGCAACTAGCGGGGACCCAAGAGACCCAGTACTTC. It codes for CASSQQLAGTQETQYF.

The chain joins TRBV7-9 to TRBJ2-2; no clear D gene. The CDR3 length is 14 residues. Trimming shortened V by 2 bases and J by 8 bases, and 12 bases separated the two germline ends. CDR1 SEHNR and CDR2 FQNEAQ come from the germline V gene (reference sequence). CDR3 nucleotide sequence: TGTGCCAGCAGCTTACGGAGCGTAGAAGGGGAGCTGTTTTTT. Translating it yields CASSLRSVEGELFF. Using reference TRBV7-9 and TRBJ2-2 for the parts outside the CDR3, the full variable domain is DTGVSQNPRHKITKRGQNVTFRCDPISEHNRLYWYRQTLGQGPEFLTYFQNEAQLEKSRLLSDRFSAERPKGSFSTLEIQRTEQGDSAMYLCASSLRSVEGELFFGEGSRLTVL.

This clone was found once. The chain links TRBV28 to TRBJ2-2; a possible D gene is TRBD2 (6 bases). The CDR3 loop spans 14 amino acids. V was shortened by 6 bases and J by 8 bases, with 16 bases between the two germline ends. The germline V gene encodes CDR1 MDHEN and CDR2 SYDVKM. Here the CDR3 DNA reads TGTGCCAGCAGGCCGGGACTGGCAGTTGGGGAGCTGTTTTTT. It is translated as CASRPGLAVGELFF.

The V call is TRBV6-6, the J call TRBJ1-1; TRBD1 might be the D (5 bases). CDR3 length: 16 amino acids. V dropped 2 bases and J dropped 2 bases, with 15 bases sitting between them. The germline gives CDR1 MNHNY, CDR2 SVGAGI (reference sequence). In nucleotides, the CDR3 is TGTGCCAGCAGTTACGGTCAGGGATGGGGAAACACTGAAGCTTTCTTT. Protein product: CASSYGQGWGNTEAFF.

The rearrangement joins TRBV30 to TRBJ2-4; 7 positions agree with TRBD1. Germline assignment: CDR1 GTSNPN and CDR2 SVGIG (reference sequence). The V segment lost 1 base and the J segment 5 bases; nucleotides outside the gene matches: 5. The CDR3 has 14 amino acids. DNA for the CDR3: TGTGCCTGGAGTGACACCGGGACAGAAAACATTCAGTACTTC. It translates to CAWSDTGTENIQYF. The full variable domain, completed using reference TRBV30 and TRBJ2-4, is SQTIHQWPATLVQPVGSPLSLECTVEGTSNPNLYWYRQAAGRGLQLLFYSVGIGQISSEVPQNLSASRPQDRQFILSSKKLLLSDSGFYLCAWSDTGTENIQYFGAGTRLSVL.

V and J are TRBV11-3 and TRBJ2-5; 7 positions match TRBD1. CDR1 is SGHNT, CDR2 YENEEA, per germline. The CDR3 is made up of 14 amino acids. V gave up 1 base and J gave up 5 bases; unmatched junction bases: 4. CDR3 coding DNA: TGTGCCAGCAGCTTAGGAGGGGGCAGTGAGACCCAGTACTTC. Protein: CASSLGGGSETQYF. Full variable domain (missing parts from reference TRBV11-3 and TRBJ2-5): EAGVVQSPRYKIIEKKQPVAFWCNPISGHNTLYWYLQNLGQGPELLIRYENEEAVDDSQLPKDRFSAERLKGVDSTLKIQPAELGDSAVYLCASSLGGGSETQYFGPGTRLLVL.

The chain joins TRBV11-3 to TRBJ2-5, with TRBD2 identical over 7 bases. This CDR3 has 16 residues. J gave up 7 bases and V 3 bases, and 14 bases lay outside the gene matches. CDR1 and CDR2 (germline): SGHNT, YENEEA. In DNA, the CDR3 is TGTGCCAGCAGCTTTGGCCTGAGGGAGGGCCGCGGGACCCAGTACTTC. The encoded protein is CASSFGLREGRGTQYF.

The J gene is TRBJ1-1, the V gene TRBV7-8; D ambiguous. The CDR3 has 11 amino acids. V was cut by 6 bases and J by 5 bases, with 7 bases left in between. Germline CDR1 SGHVS, CDR2 FQNEAQ. CDR3 protein: CASRERTEAFF. As DNA, the CDR3 is TGTGCCAGCAGGGAGCGGACTGAAGCTTTCTTT.

This rearrangement joins TRBV9 to TRBJ2-3; D ambiguous. V lost 6 bases and J 2 bases, leaving 13 bases between the germline ends. CDR3 length: 14 residues. Germline V gene sequence: CDR1 SGDLS, CDR2 YYNGEE. This CDR3 reads CASTPGQDTDTQYF. Here the CDR3 DNA reads TGTGCCAGCACGCCCGGCCAGGACACAGATACGCAGTATTTT.

The chain employs TRBV28 and TRBJ1-1; possible D gene TRBD1, 6 bases. Germline CDR1 and CDR2: MDHEN and SYDVKM. Trimming left V 6 bases short and J 9 bases short, with 17 bases between. This CDR3 has 13 amino acids. The chain's CDR3 is CASSVQGNLKAFF. The DNA for the CDR3 is TGTGCCAGCAGCGTTCAGGGGAACTTGAAAGCTTTCTTT.

Written as DNA, the CDR3 is TGCGCCAGCAGTCATAGCGGCTACAATGAGCAGTTCTTC. It translates to CASSHSGYNEQFF. V usage is TRBV5-1 and J usage is TRBJ2-1; maybe TRBD2 (6 bases). The CDR3 contains 13 residues. CDR1 SGHRS and CDR2 YFSETQ come from the germline V gene. V lost 5 bases and J lost 3, with 9 bases in between.

The chain joins TRBV27 to TRBJ2-5; no clear D. The J call may be wrong; the DNA end is better matched by TRBJ2-7. The CDR3 contains 13 residues. Germline values: CDR1 MNHEY, CDR2 SMNVEV (reference sequence). The CDR3 sequence: CASSSIRDYEQYF. In DNA, the CDR3 is TGTGCCAGCAGTTCGATTCGAGACTACGAGCAGTACTTC.

CDR3 DNA sequence: TGTGCCAGCAGCTCATCAGATACGCAGTATTTT. The encoded protein is CASSSSDTQYF. The rearrangement uses TRBV7-3 and TRBJ2-3; D remains ambiguous. The CDR3 contains 11 residues. Trimming left V 4 bases short and J 4 bases short, with 3 bases between. CDR1 is SGHTA and CDR2 is FQGTGA in the germline V gene.

J is TRBJ2-5 and V is TRBV7-2; D perhaps matches TRBD2 (6 bases). Germline V gene lookup returns CDR1 SGHTA and CDR2 FQGNSA. CDR3 length: 13 residues. The V end was cut by 6 bases, the J end by 1 base, with 9 bases between. The CDR3 here is CASSRESQETQYF. The CDR3 DNA reads TGTGCCAGCAGTCGGGAGAGCCAAGAGACCCAGTACTTC.

The V call is TRBV10-3, the J call TRBJ2-1, with a possible D match to TRBD2 (6 bases). Trimming removed 7 bases at V and 3 bases at J, with 10 bases between. Germline CDR1 is ENHRY and CDR2 is SYGVKD. The CDR3 has 13 amino acids. CDR3 in amino acids: CAITSDYYNEQFF. CDR3 bases: TGTGCCATCACTTCGGACTACTACAATGAGCAGTTCTTC.